This T cell receptor beta chain was captured in a study of human T cells and chemical hapten exposure. This CDR3 is 15 amino acids long. The germline gives CDR1 DFQATT, CDR2 SNEGSKA (reference sequence). The V end lost 0 bases, the J end lost 8 bases, and 17 bases lay between the germline ends. Described time point: patch test 2, 6 weeks after DPC sensitization. As to treatment: therapeutic diphenylcyclopropenone sensitization with weekly scalp DPC. One entry per CDR3 protein, called by TCRdb with MiXCR from the RACE reads. The sample carries around 360,000 distinct CDR3 sequences, more than 5% recorded once.

The clonotype was recovered from a woman aged 18 to 35 with alopecia areata. Some clones in this sample may be carry-over from other donors' samples. The J gene is TRBJ2-1, the V gene TRBV20-1; unclear D gene. This specimen consisted of whole blood, obtained in connection with sensitization to the hapten diphenylcyclopropenone (DPC). The CDR3 sequence is CSARDRRRPNHEQFF. The CDR3 DNA sequence: TGCAGTGCTAGAGATAGGAGACGACCGAACCATGAGCAGTTCTTC.